This TCR beta chain was profiled in a study of graft-versus-host responses after intestinal transplantation. Study-wide results and caveats: There were GvH clones found in recipient marrow, and some of them appeared first in ileum or blood.

Remarks on this clone: Its cognate antigen is unknown.

Assay used: immunoSEQ multiplex PCR; TCRdb lists only in-frame clones, some missing. The sample includes some 86,000 clones, over 80% seen only once; the top ten take 5% to 6.5%. Here the sequenced sample was unstimulated CD8+ T cells sorted from spleen or lymph node cells, taken before intestinal transplant. This clonotype was sampled from a human donor who received an intestinal transplant.

This CDR3 reads CASSANGRDSNQPQHF. DNA for the CDR3: TGTGCCAGCAGCGCGAACGGACGGGATAGCAATCAGCCCCAGCATTTT. The chain employs TRBV2 and TRBJ1-5; D ambiguous. The germline V gene has CDR1 SNHLY and CDR2 FYNNEI. The CDR3 runs to 16 residues. The V end was cut by 6 bases, the J end by 0 bases, with 15 bases between.